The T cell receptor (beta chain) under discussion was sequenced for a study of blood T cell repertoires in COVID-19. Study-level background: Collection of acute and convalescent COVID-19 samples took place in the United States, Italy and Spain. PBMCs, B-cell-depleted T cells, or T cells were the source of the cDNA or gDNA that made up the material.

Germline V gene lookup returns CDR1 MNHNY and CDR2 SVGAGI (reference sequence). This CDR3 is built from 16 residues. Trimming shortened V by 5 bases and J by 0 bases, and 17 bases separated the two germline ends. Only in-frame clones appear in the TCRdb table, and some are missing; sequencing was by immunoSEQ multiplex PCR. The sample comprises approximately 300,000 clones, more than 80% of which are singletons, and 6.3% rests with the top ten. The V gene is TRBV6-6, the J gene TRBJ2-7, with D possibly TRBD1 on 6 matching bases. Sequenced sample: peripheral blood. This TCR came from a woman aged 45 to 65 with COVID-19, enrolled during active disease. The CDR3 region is CASSRDRTTNSYEQYF. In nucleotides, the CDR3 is TGTGCCAGCAGTCGTGACAGGACAACCAACTCCTACGAGCAGTACTTC.